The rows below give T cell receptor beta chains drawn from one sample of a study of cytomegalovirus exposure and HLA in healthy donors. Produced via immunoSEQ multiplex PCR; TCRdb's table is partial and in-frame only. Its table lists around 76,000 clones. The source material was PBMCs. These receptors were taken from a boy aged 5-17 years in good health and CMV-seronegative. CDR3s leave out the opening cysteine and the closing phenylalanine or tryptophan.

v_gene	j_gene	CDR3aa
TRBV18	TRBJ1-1	ASSPPVLKNTEAF
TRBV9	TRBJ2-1	ASSVGSSGNYNEQF
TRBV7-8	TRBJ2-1	ASSGEGDSWGWAEQF
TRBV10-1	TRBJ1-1	ASSGGEDTEAF
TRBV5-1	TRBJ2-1	ASSLSPDRLDNEQF
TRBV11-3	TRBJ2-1	ASSSHLAGNEQF
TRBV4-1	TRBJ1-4	ASSLGGQLLNEKLF
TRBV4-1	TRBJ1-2	ASSQMGQGYGYT
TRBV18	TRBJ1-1	ASSSTGAEAF
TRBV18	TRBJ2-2	ASSLARAENTGELF
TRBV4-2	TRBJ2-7	ASSQEAVGSSLYEQY
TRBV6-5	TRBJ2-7	ASSRSGQGSYEQY
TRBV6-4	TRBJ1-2	ATHSGLSKGGYT
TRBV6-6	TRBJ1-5	ASSPRTGYQPQH
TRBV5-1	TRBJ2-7	ASSLESGVFYEQY
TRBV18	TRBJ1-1	ASSQGVTEAF
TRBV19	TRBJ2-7	ASSSGAGLGEQY
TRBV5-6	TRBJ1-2	ASSLDRVHGYT
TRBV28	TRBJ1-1	ASKRVANTEAF
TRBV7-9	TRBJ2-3	ASSLRDYITDTQY
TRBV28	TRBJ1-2	ASSPHQAYGYT
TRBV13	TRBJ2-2	ASSHTNTGELF
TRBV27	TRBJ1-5	ASSSEDRVGQPQH
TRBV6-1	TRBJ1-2	ASSEFEHLYGYT
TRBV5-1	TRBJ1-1	ASSIDNRGTEAF
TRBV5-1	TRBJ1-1	ASSLTVNTEAF
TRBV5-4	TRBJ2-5	ASSLTRGESGGETQY
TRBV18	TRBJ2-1	ASSPRLAGAGGYNEQF
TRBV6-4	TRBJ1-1	ASSDSWGAAF
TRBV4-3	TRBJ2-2	ASSQDLGANTGELF
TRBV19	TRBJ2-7	ASSRGQGMSYEQY
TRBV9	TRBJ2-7	ASSNPSSPGEQY
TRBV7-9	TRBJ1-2	ASSDRERRGPRYGYT
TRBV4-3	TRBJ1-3	ASSPDEVSSGNTIY
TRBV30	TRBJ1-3	ASATGSSGNTIY
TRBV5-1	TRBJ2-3	ASSRGEGTDTQY
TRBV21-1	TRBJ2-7	ASSKVGGTLGYEQY
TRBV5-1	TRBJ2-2	ASSLGQGDTGELF
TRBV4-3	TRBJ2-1	ASSQDLRGLAGGDEQF
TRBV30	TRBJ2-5	AWRPSYRGLGETQY
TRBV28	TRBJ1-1	ASSTDQGNTEAF
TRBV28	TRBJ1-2	ASSSDRYYGYT
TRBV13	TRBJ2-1	ASSRGQGNEQF
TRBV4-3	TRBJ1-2	ASSRQRSTDYGYT
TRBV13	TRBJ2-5	ASSGSPSREEETQY
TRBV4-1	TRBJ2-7	ASSQDRVPYFYEQY
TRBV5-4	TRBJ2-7	ASSRTSSYEQY
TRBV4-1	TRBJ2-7	ASSQVDGVYEQY
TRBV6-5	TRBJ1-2	ASSYSYPELYGYT
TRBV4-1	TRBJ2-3	ASSQGNSRPRDTQY
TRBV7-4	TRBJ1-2	ASSRDPDRGGGYT
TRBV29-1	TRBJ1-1	SVVALGGGAEAF
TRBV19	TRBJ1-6	ASSMEGGHGSPLH
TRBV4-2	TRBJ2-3	ASSPTPGSTDTQY
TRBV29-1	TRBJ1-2	SAREPDGYGYT
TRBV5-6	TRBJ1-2	ASSMDRGRYGYT
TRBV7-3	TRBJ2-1	ASSSVGGEYNEQF
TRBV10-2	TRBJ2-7	ASRGQGSEQY
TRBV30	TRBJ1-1	AWTRDRGTEAF
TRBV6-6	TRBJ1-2	ASGQGDYGYT